The source of this T cell receptor beta chain is a study of OX40 agonist ivuxolimab in advanced cancers. Study-wide background: Patients were dosed intravenously with ivuxolimab at 0.01 to 10 mg/kg every 2 weeks. The group had a mean age of 60 years, ranged from 23 to 79, and was 80% to 90% male.

Blood was sampled at baseline, cycle 4 day 1, and cycle 7 day 1. V shed 2 bases, J shed 6 bases, and the junction held 6 bases outside the gene matches. Germline CDR1 and CDR2: SGHRS and YFSETQ. The CDR3 spans 14 residues. This table comes from immunoSEQ multiplex PCR, and its TCRdb copy is limited to in-frame clones, with some not included. Seen here are tens of thousands of clones, 85% to 90% observed once, and the top ten hold roughly 2.1%. The sample consisted of CD4+ or CD8+ T cells sorted from blood, taken in a trial of the OX40 agonist ivuxolimab. The TCR was taken from an adult with an advanced solid tumor such as melanoma, head and neck, liver or kidney cancer. The chain is built from TRBV5-1 and TRBJ1-2, with TRBD1 matching over 8 bases. This CDR3 is CASSFHGQGNGYTF. DNA for the CDR3: TGCGCCAGCAGCTTCCATGGACAGGGCAATGGCTACACCTTC.